One T cell receptor beta chain is described in this entry. Its antigen is not known. These data belong to a study of T cells in Graves' hyperthyroidism and ophthalmopathy. Points from the study as a whole: A model of 13 V-J pairs discriminated ophthalmopathy from stable hyperthyroidism. Most clonotypes expanded in the thyroid (above 0.001) were also present in blood.

Diagnoses were established using clinical symptoms, serum thyroxine and TRAb, thyroid ultrasound and orbital computed tomography. TCR beta CDR3 region amplification was performed from RNA transcripts. Initially, a first-round RT-PCR of the TCR CDR3 employed the HTBI primer set. Each CDR3 protein gets one entry after TCRdb re-called the multiplex PCR reads with MiXCR. The repertoire includes approximately 640,000 distinct CDR3 sequences, over 40% of them detected once, and 7% to 7.5% sits in the top ten. Germline CDR1 and CDR2: WSHSY and SAAADI. The V and J ends lost 2 bases and 2 bases, in that order; junction bases with no gene match: 3. This CDR3 contains 15 residues.

Sequenced sample: peripheral blood or thyroid tissue (not recorded which). The rearrangement links TRBV10-2 to TRBJ2-5; 9 bases align to TRBD2. The source of this sequence is an adult man with Graves' disease, either hyperthyroidism or ophthalmopathy (not recorded which). CDR3 DNA: TGCGCCAGCAGTGAGGAGACTAGCGGTCAAGAGACCCAGTACTTC. This encodes CASSEETSGQETQYF.